This T cell receptor beta chain was captured in a study of cytomegalovirus exposure and HLA in healthy donors. PCR was performed using 60 Vbeta and 13 Jbeta primers. The repertoire was sequenced with immunoSEQ multiplex PCR; TCRdb's copy has only in-frame clones and lacks some. The table shows 130,000 to 150,000 clones, with roughly 79% occurring only once. Trimming removed 6 bases from V and 3 bases from J; junction bases left unmatched: 0. This CDR3 has 14 residues. The germline gives CDR1 MNHEY, CDR2 SVGAGI. The receptor comes from a male donor in good health and CMV-seronegative. The rearrangement links TRBV6-5 to TRBJ2-2, with 11 positions matching TRBD2. The material sequenced was PBMCs. CDR3 DNA: TGTGCCAGCAGACTAGCGGGAGACACCGGGGAGCTGTTTTTT. The encoded protein is CASRLAGDTGELFF.